These T cell receptor beta chains were read from a single sample in a study of T-cell memory formation after mild COVID-19. TCRdb recomputed calls from the 5' RACE reads with MiXCR, one row per CDR3 protein. Among more than 100,000 distinct CDR3 sequences listed, roughly 6.2% were seen once. The specimen was PBMCs or a T cell subset sorted from them (not recorded which). These receptors were collected from an adult woman who had mild COVID-19 (a few samples of this study predate the infection). Cell type and time point are not known. The CDR3 runs from the conserved cysteine through the conserved F or W. The order of the fields is V gene, J gene, D gene, clone size, CDR3 protein, CDR3 DNA. A D gene is named only where the DNA matches it firmly. Clone size appears in some rows only: once, few, many, or a class for an expanded clone.

TRBV7-2	TRBJ2-3	TRBD1	.	CASQGQGTDTQYF	TGTGCCAGCCAAGGACAGGGCACAGATACGCAGTATTTT
TRBV7-9	TRBJ2-1	.	many	CASSPLPGLSDEQFF	TGTGCCAGCAGCCCTCTGCCAGGGCTTTCGGATGAGCAGTTCTTC
TRBV12-3/TRBV12-4	TRBJ1-5	TRBD1	.	CASSPGGMQPQHF	TGTGCCAGCAGTCCAGGGGGCATGCAGCCCCAGCATTTT
TRBV4-2	TRBJ1-4	.	few	CASSQAQGATNEKLFF	TGTGCCAGCAGCCAAGCACAGGGTGCAACTAATGAAAAACTGTTTTTT
TRBV5-5	TRBJ2-1	TRBD2	.	CASSFGGGASYEQFF	TGTGCCAGCAGCTTCGGCGGGGGGGCGTCGTATGAGCAGTTCTTC
TRBV5-1	TRBJ2-7	.	.	CASSSGAYEQYF	TGCGCCAGCAGCTCGGGCGCTTACGAGCAGTACTTC
TRBV2	TRBJ2-3	.	.	CASSTTDTQYF	TGTGCCAGCAGTACAACAGATACGCAGTATTTT
TRBV12-3/TRBV12-4	TRBJ1-5	.	few	CASSLQENQPQHF	TGTGCCAGCAGCCTACAGGAGAATCAGCCCCAGCATTTT
TRBV7-2	TRBJ2-2	TRBD1	few	CASSYRTGTGTTGELFF	TGTGCCAGCAGCTACCGGACCGGGACAGGGACCACCGGGGAGCTGTTTTTT
TRBV20-1	TRBJ2-1	.	.	CSARDRGSAASYNEQFF	TGCAGTGCTAGAGATCGAGGGAGCGCCGCTTCCTACAATGAGCAGTTCTTC
TRBV5-1	TRBJ2-7	.	many	CASSLVDRHEQYF	TGCGCCAGCAGCTTGGTGGACAGACACGAGCAGTACTTC
TRBV7-2	TRBJ1-3	.	few	CASSLVAGGGNTIYF	TGTGCCAGCAGCTTAGTGGCAGGAGGCGGAAACACCATATATTTT
TRBV5-1	TRBJ2-2	.	.	CASSVDGTNTGELFF	TGCGCCAGCAGCGTTGACGGGACGAACACCGGGGAGCTGTTTTTT
TRBV25-1	TRBJ2-7	TRBD1	few	CASSGTGKGTYEQYF	TGTGCCAGCAGTGGGACAGGGAAAGGGACCTACGAGCAGTACTTC
TRBV12-3/TRBV12-4	TRBJ1-2	TRBD1	.	CASSPGTGVLGYTF	TGTGCCAGCAGTCCCGGGACAGGGGTTCTTGGCTACACCTTC
TRBV24-1	TRBJ2-1	TRBD2	.	CATSEGSGGARNEQFF	TGTGCCACCAGTGAGGGTAGCGGGGGGGCCAGAAATGAGCAGTTCTTC
TRBV5-1	TRBJ2-6	.	many	CASSLDISGANVLTF	TGCGCCAGCAGCTTGGATATCTCTGGGGCCAACGTCCTGACTTTC
TRBV14	TRBJ2-1	TRBD2	few	CASSPLGLAGGLYNEQFF	TGTGCCAGCAGCCCCTTGGGACTAGCGGGAGGGCTATACAATGAGCAGTTCTTC
TRBV7-6	TRBJ2-3	TRBD1	many	CASKLGGQPATDTQYF	TGTGCCAGCAAGCTAGGGGGACAGCCGGCGACAGATACGCAGTATTTT
TRBV24-1	TRBJ2-3	TRBD2	.	CATSLAETSTDTQYF	TGTGCCACCAGTCTAGCGGAGACTAGCACAGATACGCAGTATTTT
TRBV18	TRBJ1-3	.	many	CASSPDGSLGNTIYF	TGTGCCAGCTCACCGGACGGAAGCCTGGGAAACACCATATATTTT
TRBV5-6	TRBJ2-3	.	many	CASSLAGEGDTQYF	TGTGCCAGCAGCTTGGCGGGAGAGGGAGATACGCAGTATTTT
TRBV7-2	TRBJ2-1	TRBD2	many	CASSLGTGLAGGQFF	TGTGCCAGCAGCTTAGGGACGGGACTAGCGGGGGGGCAGTTCTTC
TRBV7-9	TRBJ2-2	.	many	CASSLAGTGELFF	TGTGCCAGCAGCTTAGCAGGCACCGGGGAGCTGTTTTTT
TRBV7-3	TRBJ1-1	TRBD1	.	CASSLQGELNTEAFF	TGTGCCAGCAGCCTACAGGGGGAATTGAACACTGAAGCTTTCTTT
TRBV7-9	TRBJ2-7	.	many	CASSLLSLSPYEQYF	TGTGCCAGCAGCTTGTTGTCCTTATCCCCCTACGAGCAGTACTTC
TRBV20-1	TRBJ1-1	.	few	CSAQRQITEAFF	TGCAGTGCCCAAAGGCAGATCACTGAAGCTTTCTTT
TRBV6-1	TRBJ2-3	TRBD2	.	CASWASGGVTDTQYF	TGTGCCAGCTGGGCTAGCGGGGGGGTCACAGATACGCAGTATTTT
TRBV12-3/TRBV12-4	TRBJ1-2	.	.	CALPGFGGYTF	TGTGCCCTACCAGGGTTTGGTGGCTACACCTTC
TRBV6-2/TRBV6-3	TRBJ1-1	.	.	CASSYPSRRAFF	TGTGCCAGCAGTTACCCCTCCCGACGAGCTTTCTTT
TRBV12-3/TRBV12-4	TRBJ2-3	TRBD2	many	CASSLAWRLAGEGDTQYF	TGTGCCAGCAGTTTAGCGTGGAGACTAGCGGGAGAAGGAGATACGCAGTATTTT
TRBV24-1	TRBJ2-1	.	few	CATGIGVVAEQFF	TGTGCCACCGGTATAGGCGTGGTCGCTGAGCAGTTCTTC
TRBV6-2/TRBV6-3	TRBJ2-1	TRBD2	few	CASSYSTGLAGGLYNEQFF	TGTGCCAGCAGTTACTCTACGGGACTAGCGGGAGGATTATACAATGAGCAGTTCTTC
TRBV4-2	TRBJ2-1	TRBD2	few	CASSQGFGGRGNEQFF	TGTGCCAGCAGCCAAGGATTCGGCGGGAGGGGCAATGAGCAGTTCTTC
TRBV29-1	TRBJ1-1	.	.	CSGSGGLNTEAFF	TGCAGCGGGAGTGGGGGCCTGAACACTGAAGCTTTCTTT
TRBV7-9	TRBJ1-2	.	.	CASSLEVGIYYGYTF	TGTGCCAGCAGCTTAGAAGTGGGGATTTACTATGGCTACACCTTC
TRBV18	TRBJ2-5	.	.	CASSPMDSYQETQYF	TGTGCCAGCTCACCCATGGACAGCTACCAAGAGACCCAGTACTTC
TRBV24-1	TRBJ2-7	.	many	CATSWTYAYF	TGTGCCACCAGCTGGACTTACGCGTACTTC
TRBV18	TRBJ1-1	.	.	CASSPQGGNTEAFF	TGTGCCAGCTCACCACAGGGAGGGAACACTGAAGCTTTCTTT
TRBV14	TRBJ2-2	TRBD2	few	CASSSRLGLAGNTGELFF	TGTGCCAGCAGCTCCCGACTGGGGCTAGCGGGTAACACCGGGGAGCTGTTTTTT
TRBV30	TRBJ1-1	TRBD1	.	CAWSVRGQREAFF	TGTGCCTGGAGTGTACGGGGACAGCGTGAAGCTTTCTTT
TRBV4-1	TRBJ1-2	.	few	CASSQRGEGIDGYTF	TGCGCCAGCAGCCAGCGGGGGGAGGGAATCGACGGCTACACCTTC
TRBV29-1	TRBJ2-5	.	few	CSASRGETQYF	TGCAGCGCCAGCCGGGGAGAGACCCAGTACTTC
TRBV11-2	TRBJ1-2	.	many	CASSLGSSGIYGYTF	TGTGCCAGCAGCTTAGGATCATCAGGGATCTATGGCTACACCTTC
TRBV5-6	TRBJ2-7	TRBD2	few	CASSFRRRGAAYEQYF	TGTGCCAGCAGCTTCCGACGGCGGGGGGCCGCCTACGAGCAGTACTTC
TRBV11-2	TRBJ2-1	TRBD2	medium-sized	CASSLGLADYNEQFF	TGTGCCAGCAGCTTGGGACTAGCAGACTACAATGAGCAGTTCTTC
TRBV4-3	TRBJ1-5	.	.	CASSQGTGTVSQKHF	TGCGCCAGCAGCCAAGGAACAGGGACCGTATCACAGAAGCATTTT